Below, 24 T cell receptor beta chains from the same sample are listed, as sequenced in a study of regulatory T cells in long-lasting Graves disease. With iRepertoire HTBI primers and Arm-PCR of CDR3 regions, TCR beta libraries were built. One entry per CDR3 protein, called by TCRdb with MiXCR from the multiplex PCR reads. The sample includes roughly 430,000 distinct CDR3 sequences, roughly 23% of them seen just once. Noted time point: persistent/refractory GD, antithyroid drugs over 5 years with positive TRAb. The authors made the TCR library using RNA they extracted from PBMCs. The sequences come from peripheral blood mononuclear cells (PBMCs), collected when the disease was refractory, from a patient treated with antithyroid drugs. The receptor set was obtained from a female donor with Graves disease.

The table lists this clonotype with a few counts. The chain links TRBV18 to TRBJ1-2, with unresolved D. Deletions cut 8 bases from V and 2 bases from J, with 15 bases between. CDR3 length: 14 amino acids. Looked up from germline, CDR1 is KGHSH and CDR2 is LQKENI. CDR3 in DNA: TGTGCCAGCAGCCCCTATAAAGGGAACTATGGCTACACCTTC. Protein product: CASSPYKGNYGYTF.

J is TRBJ2-7 and V is TRBV20-1, with 10 positions matching TRBD2. The CDR3 consists of 15 residues. Germline V gene sequence: CDR1 DFQATT, CDR2 SNEGSKA (reference sequence). Losses at the gene ends were 6 bases for V and 2 bases for J; bases not matched to a gene: 10. CDR3 DNA sequence: TGCAGTGCCCTAGGAGAGCGGGAGGGCGCCTACGAGCAGTACTTC. As protein: CSALGEREGAYEQYF.

This clonotype came up many times. The chain joins TRBV11-2 to TRBJ2-5; 16 bases fit TRBD2. The CDR3 sequence is 15 residues long. The trim removed 4 bases at V and 5 bases at J, leaving 1 base unmatched. CDR1 and CDR2 (germline): SGHAT, FQNNGV. The CDR3 sequence is CASSSGLAGGETQYF. CDR3 in DNA: TGTGCCAGCAGCTCGGGACTAGCGGGAGGGGAGACCCAGTACTTC.

In this sample, this clonotype turned up a few times. This chain uses TRBV29-1 with TRBJ2-7, with 11 bases matching TRBD1. The CDR3 contains 14 residues. Germline V gene data show CDR1 as SQVTM and CDR2 as ANQGSEA. After removal of 6 bases from V and 2 bases from J, the junction contained 6 bases not matched to a gene. The CDR3 nucleotides are TGCAGCGTAGATGGACAGGGGGCTACCTACGAGCAGTACTTC. As protein: CSVDGQGATYEQYF.

The table lists this clonotype with a few counts. V and J are TRBV19 and TRBJ1-5, with a tentative D call TRBD1 (6 bases). Germline CDR1 and CDR2: LNHDA and SQIVND (reference sequence). The V end lost 4 bases, the J end lost 6 bases, and 7 bases lay between the germline ends. This CDR3 is built from 12 residues. CDR3 nucleotide sequence: TGTGCCAGTAGTACAGGGGTTCAGCCCCAGCATTTT. Encoded protein: CASSTGVQPQHF.

This clonotype occurred many times. The gene calls are TRBV28 and TRBJ2-1, with D maybe TRBD1 (5 bases). CDR3 length equals 12 residues. Germline CDR1 MDHEN, CDR2 SYDVKM. V gave up 6 bases and J gave up 7 bases, with 10 bases separating them. The CDR3 coding sequence is TGTGCCAGCAGCTTGGCAGGGAATGAGCAGTTCTTC. It is translated as CASSLAGNEQFF. Using reference TRBV28 and TRBJ2-1 for the parts outside the CDR3, the full variable domain is DVKVTQSSRYLVKRTGEKVFLECVQDMDHENMFWYRQDPGLGLRLIYFSYDVKMKEKGDIPEGYSVSREKKERFSLILESASTNQTSMYLCASSLAGNEQFFGPGTRLTVL.

The V gene is TRBV27, the J gene TRBJ1-2, with D possibly matching TRBD1 (6 bases). V lost 3 bases and J lost 0, with 11 bases in between. The CDR3 sequence is 15 residues long. Per the germline V gene, CDR1 is MNHEY and CDR2 is SMNVEV (reference sequence). The CDR3: CASSLKTGSNYGYTF. The DNA of the CDR3 is TGTGCCAGCAGTTTGAAGACAGGATCTAACTATGGCTACACCTTC.

V gene TRBV18 combines with J gene TRBJ2-4; TRBD2 matches at 14 bases. Looked up from germline, CDR1 is KGHSH and CDR2 is LQKENI. This CDR3 has 20 amino acids. Germline trimming cut 3 bases from V and 1 base from J; bases unmatched to any gene: 11. The CDR3 DNA sequence: TGTGCCAGCTCACCCGCCGGACTAGCGGGAGGAGGAAGGGCCAAAAACATTCAGTACTTC. This encodes CASSPAGLAGGGRAKNIQYF.

This sequence joins TRBV28 and TRBJ2-3; either TRBD1 or TRBD2 may supply D (6 bases each). Looked up from germline, CDR1 is MDHEN and CDR2 is SYDVKM. V was shortened by 5 bases and J by 5 bases, with 11 bases between the two germline ends. The CDR3 consists of 13 residues. This CDR3 reads CASSVGGRDTQYF. The CDR3 nucleotides read TGTGCCAGCAGTGTGGGGGGCAGAGATACGCAGTATTTT.

This clonotype came up a few times. This chain uses TRBV7-2 with TRBJ2-7; unclear D gene. Germline assignment: CDR1 SGHTA and CDR2 FQGNSA. Trimming shortened V by 2 bases and J by 4 bases, and 9 bases separated the two germline ends. The CDR3 has 13 residues. The CDR3 DNA reads as TGTGCCAGCAGCTTACAAGTAAAATACGAGCAGTACTTC. Residues: CASSLQVKYEQYF.

This clonotype was counted at least ten times. The chain links TRBV28 to TRBJ2-7; D is perhaps TRBD1 or TRBD2 (5 bases each). V shed 5 bases and J shed 3 bases, with 26 bases lying between them. Germline V lookup: CDR1 MDHEN, CDR2 SYDVKM. The CDR3 contains 18 residues. This chain's CDR3 is CASSLEGSGPYKYYEQYF. The CDR3, as DNA: TGTGCCAGCAGTCTAGAGGGGAGCGGACCCTATAAATACTACGAGCAGTACTTC.

Concerning this clonotype: Its ends do not fully match the called genes, so a read error is possible. The V gene is TRBV4-1, the J gene TRBJ1-2, with a tentative D call TRBD1 (5 bases). Per the germline V gene, CDR1 is MGHRA and CDR2 is YSYEKL. The CDR3 runs 13 residues. The CDR3 loop reads CASSQDKGLTGNF. The CDR3 region has the DNA TGCGCCAGCAGCCAAGATAAGGGACTGACCGGGAACTTC.

This clonotype was observed at least ten times. The chain couples TRBV20-1 to TRBJ2-2, with 10 bases that match TRBD1. Germline-derived CDR1 and CDR2 are DFQATT and SNEGSKA (reference sequence). J lost 5 bases, V lost 4 bases, and 7 bases had no gene match. The CDR3 is 15 residues long. The CDR3 sequence: CSATRQGARTGELFF. The CDR3 DNA reads TGCAGTGCTACGCGACAGGGGGCGCGTACCGGGGAGCTGTTTTTT.

Concerning this clonotype itself: It may be a read error: a sequence one base away is much more abundant. The rearrangement uses TRBV5-1 and TRBJ1-4, with D perhaps matching TRBD1 (6 bases). CDR3 length equals 16 residues. The germline CDR1 and CDR2 sequences are SGHRS and YFSETQ. CDR3 sequence reads: CVSSLRGGTTNEKLFF. The CDR3 bases are TGCGTCAGCAGCTTGAGGGGGGGGACAACTAATGAAAAACTGTTTTTT.

This sequence joins TRBV19 and TRBJ2-6; TRBD2 aligns across 10 bases. Per germline, CDR1 LNHDA and CDR2 SQIVND (reference sequence). This CDR3 is 16 amino acids long. Losses at the gene ends were 3 bases for V and 2 bases for J; bases not matched to a gene: 1. The CDR3 loop reads CASSILAGAGANVLTF. The DNA of the CDR3 is TGTGCCAGTAGTATCCTAGCGGGAGCTGGGGCCAACGTCCTGACTTTC.

The chain has TRBV7-9 and TRBJ2-7, with 8 bases aligning to TRBD2. The CDR3 consists of 16 residues. Germline CDR1 SEHNR, CDR2 FQNEAQ (reference sequence). V was pared by 5 bases and J by 7 bases, with 16 bases of the junction left unmatched. CDR3 amino acids: CASSILAGGVAGEQYF. CDR3 nucleotides: TGTGCCAGCAGCATATTAGCGGGCGGGGTAGCGGGGGAGCAGTACTTC.

This clonotype occurred a few times. The gene calls are TRBV11-2 and TRBJ2-1, with D possibly being TRBD1 (5 bases). Trimming cost V 1 base and J 7 bases, with 17 bases left between them. Per germline, CDR1 SGHAT and CDR2 FQNNGV. The CDR3 extends over 16 amino acids. The CDR3 is CASSLGYLGQENEQFF. The CDR3 DNA follows: TGTGCCAGCAGCTTAGGGTATTTGGGGCAGGAAAATGAGCAGTTCTTC.

Worth noting for this clonotype: The junction does not match germline at one end; this may be a read error. V gene TRBV30 combines with J gene TRBJ2-7; 7 bases map to TRBD1. The germline CDR1 and CDR2 sequences are GTSNPN and SVGIG (reference sequence). The CDR3 covers 13 residues. CDR3 region: CAWNLGTAYERYF. Here the CDR3 DNA reads TGTGCCTGGAACCTGGGGACAGCCTACGAGCGGTACTTC.

The chain employs TRBV20-1 and TRBJ2-7; TRBD2 aligns across 11 bases. The junction had 7 bases not matched to a gene; V was cut back by 6 bases and J by 0 bases. This CDR3 has 15 residues. Germline V lookup: CDR1 DFQATT, CDR2 SNEGSKA (reference sequence). CDR3 amino acids: CSAIPGTSGSYEQYF. Here the CDR3 DNA reads TGCAGTGCGATTCCGGGGACTAGCGGCTCCTACGAGCAGTACTTC.

This clonotype was seen repeatedly, ten times or more. The chain is built from TRBV28 and TRBJ2-7, with unresolved D. Germline CDR1 and CDR2: MDHEN and SYDVKM. Deletions cut 10 bases from V and 6 bases from J, with 19 bases between. The CDR3 runs 13 residues. The CDR3 DNA reads as TGTGCCAACAACCCAACTTCCCCCCTCGAGCAGTACTTC. Translation gives CANNPTSPLEQYF.

In its sample, this clonotype was seen a few times. The chain joins TRBV20-1 to TRBJ2-7; possibly TRBD2 for D (5 bases). The CDR3 contains 13 residues. V was clipped by 3 bases and J by 5 bases, with 14 bases between them. The V gene's germline CDR1 is DFQATT and CDR2 SNEGSKA (reference sequence). In DNA form, the CDR3 reads TGCAGTGCTAGTCGGCTAGCATACGACGAGCAGTACTTC. Encoded protein: CSASRLAYDEQYF.

This clonotype has just a few counts. The gene calls are TRBV20-1 and TRBJ2-7, with D perhaps TRBD1 or TRBD2 (5 bases each). V lost 2 bases, J lost 6 bases, and 14 bases lay in between. This CDR3 has 13 residues. Looked up from germline, CDR1 is DFQATT and CDR2 is SNEGSKA (reference sequence). CDR3 region: CSARLSGTGEQYF. CDR3 in DNA: TGCAGTGCTAGACTTTCCGGGACGGGCGAGCAGTACTTC.

This clonotype has more than one count but fewer than ten. The rearrangement joins TRBV9 to TRBJ1-1, with 7 nucleotides matching TRBD1. After removal of 3 bases from V and 0 bases from J, the junction contained 5 bases not matched to a gene. The CDR3 runs 15 residues. Germline CDR1 SGDLS, CDR2 YYNGEE. The CDR3 reads CASSGAGGLNTEAFF. CDR3 sequence (DNA): TGTGCCAGCAGCGGCGCAGGGGGATTGAACACTGAAGCTTTCTTT.

This clonotype was detected ten times or more. The chain combines TRBV28 with TRBJ1-6; D is uncertain. Trimming removed 7 bases from V and 5 bases from J, with 3 bases in between. Germline CDR1 MDHEN, CDR2 SYDVKM. The CDR3 sequence is 11 residues long. CDR3 protein: CASTDNSPLHF. DNA of the CDR3: TGTGCCAGCACAGATAATTCACCCCTCCACTTT.